A selection of T cell receptor beta chains follows, all from one sample in a study of CD8+ T cells in alopecia areata. Here immunoSEQ multiplex PCR was the method, and the copy in TCRdb shows in-frame clones only, minus some. The sample lists around 110,000 clones, 50% to 75% seen once, with more than 10% in the top ten. The specimen was CD8+ T cells sorted from blood, collected at week 24, from a patient treated with tofacitinib. These receptors all come from a human donor with alopecia areata. Each CDR3 is given with its conserved first and last residue. The D gene is left open where the match is weak. Only part of the rows carry a size: once, few, many, or a class if the clone is expanded.

J | D | size | V | CDR3
TRBJ1-6 | TRBD1 | NA | TRBV7-9 | CASSPQGNNSPLHF
TRBJ2-7 | NA | NA | TRBV15 | CATSRSGRINYYEQYF
TRBJ1-2 | NA | few | TRBV5-1 | CASSLEGQLLGGYTF
TRBJ1-1 | NA | NA | TRBV2 | CASSGRRSRDTEAFF
TRBJ2-1 | NA | few | TRBV9 | CASSVEEGGGDEQFF
TRBJ1-2 | TRBD1 | NA | TRBV14 | CASSPGQGGHGYTF
TRBJ2-7 | TRBD1 | NA | TRBV2 | CASRAGTGTYEQYF
TRBJ1-1 | NA | few | TRBV6-6 | CASSYSWGNTEAFF
TRBJ1-6 | NA | few | TRBV13 | CASSLSSYNSPLHF
TRBJ2-5 | NA | NA | TRBV10-2 | CASSGTGEAQYF
TRBJ2-7 | TRBD1 | NA | TRBV7-8 | CASSQMGQGVLEEQYF
TRBJ1-1 | NA | once | TRBV4-2 | CASSQEPLTGTNTEAFF
TRBJ2-7 | NA | few | TRBV13 | CASSLESGGGEDEQYF
TRBJ1-6 | NA | NA | TRBV6-5 | CASSYGQGYNSPLHF
TRBJ2-1 | NA | few | TRBV9 | CASSAGTDSYNEQFF
TRBJ1-1 | NA | NA | TRBV19 | CASSIVRQMNTEAFF
TRBJ2-2 | TRBD2 | once | TRBV7-3 | CASSLTGSGRTGELFF
TRBJ2-7 | NA | NA | TRBV27 | CASSLGSFYEQYF
TRBJ1-5 | NA | NA | TRBV19 | CASSVLGGPDMPQHF
TRBJ1-1 | NA | few | TRBV13 | CASSPPVNTEAFF
TRBJ2-1 | NA | NA | TRBV25-1 | CASSDGPDAYNEQFF
TRBJ2-1 | NA | NA | TRBV7-9 | CASSHRPHNEQFF
TRBJ2-7 | TRBD1 | NA | TRBV5-1 | CASSLERQGSSYEQYF
TRBJ1-6 | NA | NA | TRBV30 | CAWTGTYNSPLHF
TRBJ1-6 | NA | NA | TRBV7-9 | CASTDRRNSPLHF
TRBJ2-7 | TRBD2 | NA | TRBV4-2 | CASSQGERGPYEQYF
TRBJ2-7 | NA | NA | TRBV5-4 | CASSSSPANEQYF
TRBJ2-2 | NA | NA | TRBV27 | CASFGRNGQTDTGELFF
TRBJ1-5 | NA | NA | TRBV4-1 | CASSQDAGRNNQPQHF
TRBJ1-2 | NA | NA | TRBV6-5 | CASSNDGGSYGYTF
TRBJ1-2 | TRBD1 | NA | TRBV27 | CASSTTAPPDRDYGYTF
TRBJ1-1 | NA | NA | TRBV5-1 | CASSLEGPTEAFF
TRBJ2-2 | NA | NA | TRBV13 | CASSFGRTNTGELFF
TRBJ2-7 | NA | NA | TRBV7-2 | CASSETGFGYEQYF
TRBJ2-7 | NA | NA | TRBV7-9 | CASSSSPGPTKKQYF
TRBJ1-2 | TRBD1 | NA | TRBV5-1 | CASSLSSRQGLPNYGYTF
TRBJ2-1 | TRBD2 | NA | TRBV9 | CASHPSGGSNEQFF
TRBJ1-1 | TRBD1 | NA | TRBV2 | CASWDRMNTEAFF
TRBJ1-2 | NA | NA | TRBV4-3 | CASSQDGTVSYGYTF
TRBJ2-1 | TRBD1 | once | TRBV27 | CASRSTGGDEQFF
TRBJ2-6 | TRBD1 | once | TRBV7-3 | CASSLTPGQGADGVLTF
TRBJ2-5 | TRBD2 | NA | TRBV6-1 | CASSEAAGGQETQYF
TRBJ1-4 | NA | NA | TRBV9 | CASSDGGNEKLFF
TRBJ2-2 | NA | NA | TRBV29-1 | CSVTEQDAGELFF
TRBJ2-7 | NA | NA | TRBV29-1 | CSVEDNYTGEQYF
TRBJ1-2 | TRBD1 | NA | TRBV7-9 | CASSLADSGDRDNYGYTF
TRBJ2-7 | NA | NA | TRBV6-1 | CAHDNGFGEQYF
TRBJ2-5 | NA | NA | TRBV28 | CASSRRLETQYF
TRBJ1-5 | NA | NA | TRBV19 | CASRSRLAGVANQPQHF
TRBJ2-5 | TRBD1 | NA | TRBV7-9 | CASSSSTGTARETQYF
TRBJ2-5 | NA | NA | TRBV6-5 | CASSLDSEETQYF
TRBJ2-7 | TRBD1 | NA | TRBV2 | CASSSDRVEEQYF
TRBJ2-3 | NA | NA | TRBV9 | CASSVAGFTDTQYF
TRBJ1-4 | NA | few | TRBV13 | CASSQQVPTNEKLFF
TRBJ2-1 | NA | NA | TRBV30 | CAWSSTLNNEQFF
TRBJ2-7 | NA | NA | TRBV2 | CASRYEGAYEQYF
TRBJ2-7 | NA | few | TRBV10-2 | CASTLRTYYEQYF